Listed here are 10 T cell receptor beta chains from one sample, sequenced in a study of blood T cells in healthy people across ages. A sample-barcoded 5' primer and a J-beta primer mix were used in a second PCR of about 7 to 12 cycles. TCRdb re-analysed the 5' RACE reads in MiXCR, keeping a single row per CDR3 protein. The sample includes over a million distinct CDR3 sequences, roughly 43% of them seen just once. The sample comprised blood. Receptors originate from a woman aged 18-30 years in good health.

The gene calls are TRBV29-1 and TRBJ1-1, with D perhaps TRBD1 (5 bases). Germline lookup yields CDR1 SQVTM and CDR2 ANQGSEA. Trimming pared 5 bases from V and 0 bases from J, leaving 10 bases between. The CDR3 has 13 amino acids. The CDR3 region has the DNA TGCAGCGTTCGACAGTGGATGAACACTGAAGCTTTCTTT. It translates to CSVRQWMNTEAFF. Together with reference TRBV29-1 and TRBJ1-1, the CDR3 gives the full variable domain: SAVISQKPSRDICQRGTSLTIQCQVDSQVTMMFWYRQQPGQSLTLIATANQGSEATYESGFVIDKFPISRPNLTFSTLTVSNMSPEDSSIYLCSVRQWMNTEAFFGQGTRLTVV.

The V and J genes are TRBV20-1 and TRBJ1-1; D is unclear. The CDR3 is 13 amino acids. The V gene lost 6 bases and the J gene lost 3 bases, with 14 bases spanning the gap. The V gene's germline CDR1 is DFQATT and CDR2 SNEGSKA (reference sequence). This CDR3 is CSAQLGQDTEAFF. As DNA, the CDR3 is TGCAGTGCCCAATTGGGCCAGGACACTGAAGCTTTCTTT.

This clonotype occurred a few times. CDR3 DNA sequence: TGTGCCAGCAGCCGAATACAGGGGTGGGAGACCCAGTACTTC. The encoded protein is CASSRIQGWETQYF. V gene TRBV12-3 or TRBV12-4 combines with J gene TRBJ2-7; 7 positions agree with TRBD1. The last part of the DNA fits TRBJ2-5 better; the J call may be wrong. This CDR3 has 14 amino acids.

CDR3 residues: CASSYPGDQYF. In nucleotides, the CDR3 is TGTGCCAGCAGTTACCCGGGGGACCAGTACTTC. The chain couples TRBV6-2 or TRBV6-3 to TRBJ2-7, with a possible D match to TRBD2 (6 bases). Deletions cut 2 bases from V and 10 bases from J, with 9 bases between. This CDR3 region has 11 residues. CDR1 is MNHEY, CDR2 SVGEGT, per germline.

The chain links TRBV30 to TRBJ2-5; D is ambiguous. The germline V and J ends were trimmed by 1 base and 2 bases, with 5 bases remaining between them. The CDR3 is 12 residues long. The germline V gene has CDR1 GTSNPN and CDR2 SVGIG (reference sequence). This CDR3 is CAWSALQETQYF. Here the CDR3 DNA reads TGTGCCTGGAGTGCCTTGCAAGAGACCCAGTACTTC.

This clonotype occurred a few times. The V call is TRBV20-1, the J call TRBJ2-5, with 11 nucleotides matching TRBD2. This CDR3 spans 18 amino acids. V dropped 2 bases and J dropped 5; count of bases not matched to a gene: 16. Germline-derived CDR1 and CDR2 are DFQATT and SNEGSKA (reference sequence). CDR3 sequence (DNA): TGCAGTGCTAGACTTTGGGGACTAGCGGAGGGCAGCAAGGAGACCCAGTACTTC. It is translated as CSARLWGLAEGSKETQYF.

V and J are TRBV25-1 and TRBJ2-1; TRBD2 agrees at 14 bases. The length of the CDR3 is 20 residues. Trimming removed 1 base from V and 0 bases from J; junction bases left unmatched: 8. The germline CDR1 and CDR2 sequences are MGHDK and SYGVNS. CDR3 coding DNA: TGTGCCAGCAGTGAATTGGTGACTAGCGGGAGGGTCGGCTCCTACAATGAGCAGTTCTTC. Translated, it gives CASSELVTSGRVGSYNEQFF.

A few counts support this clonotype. CDR3 in DNA: TGTGCCAGCAGCTCGGACACTCTGAACACTGAAGCTTTCTTT. This encodes CASSSDTLNTEAFF. The V gene is TRBV12-3 or TRBV12-4, the J gene TRBJ1-1, with D maybe TRBD1 (5 bases). This CDR3 region has 14 residues. The V gene lost 6 bases and the J gene lost 0 bases, with 11 bases spanning the gap.

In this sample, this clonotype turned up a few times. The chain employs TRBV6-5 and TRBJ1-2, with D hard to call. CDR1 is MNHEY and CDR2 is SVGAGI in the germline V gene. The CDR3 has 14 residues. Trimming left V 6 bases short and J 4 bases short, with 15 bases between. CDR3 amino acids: CASSPRAGFYGYTF. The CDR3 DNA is TGTGCCAGCAGCCCCCGTGCAGGCTTCTATGGCTACACCTTC.

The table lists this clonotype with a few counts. CDR3 loop: CASSRTGGIGDGYTF. CDR3 nucleotide sequence: TGCGCCAGCAGTCGTACAGGGGGCATCGGGGATGGCTACACCTTC. The chain carries TRBV5-1 and TRBJ1-2; 9 bases are a match to TRBD1. The V gene end was trimmed by 5 bases and the J gene end by 6 bases; junction bases not matched to a gene: 11. There are 15 residues in the CDR3. Germline assignment: CDR1 SGHRS and CDR2 YFSETQ.